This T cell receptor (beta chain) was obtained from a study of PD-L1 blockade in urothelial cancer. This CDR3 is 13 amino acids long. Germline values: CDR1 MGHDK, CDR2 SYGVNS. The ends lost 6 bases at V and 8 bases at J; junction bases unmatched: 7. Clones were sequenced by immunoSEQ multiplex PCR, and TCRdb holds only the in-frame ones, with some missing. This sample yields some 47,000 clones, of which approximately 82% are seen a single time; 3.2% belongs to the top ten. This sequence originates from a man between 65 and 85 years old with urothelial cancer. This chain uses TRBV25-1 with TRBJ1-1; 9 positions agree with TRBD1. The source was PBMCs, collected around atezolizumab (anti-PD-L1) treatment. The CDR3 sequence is CASRGQGGGEAFF. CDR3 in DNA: TGTGCCAGCAGGGGACAGGGAGGGGGCGAAGCTTTCTTT.